This T cell receptor beta chain derives from a study of cytomegalovirus exposure and HLA in healthy donors (dated by TCRdb to the late 2010s). About the study as a whole: An earlier analysis of several hundred of the donors reported approximately 260 Gb of sequence data and around 120 million unique TCR beta sequences obtained from 180 million or so T cells. Five DR-DQ haplotypes were treated as single units for association and clustering because of strong linkage in the cohort. Using immunosequencing, the study profiled T cell repertoires from about 650 subjects and related those repertoires to cytomegalovirus serostatus. In a later genetic analysis, genome-wide SNP genotypes for about 65% of the 666 donors were used, and that subset was treated as a discovery cohort. An earlier analysis of 587 of the donors applied high-throughput TCR beta sequencing to assess whether each TCR beta V gene segment acted as functional or pseudogenic. HLA typing covered class I and class II loci at four-digit resolution. All discovery cohort repertoires had been generated on a single sequencing platform. Among some 400 genotyped donors of the cohort, an average of around 220,000 unique TCR beta nucleotide sequences was sequenced per donor, of which approximately 18% were non-productive. An early release covering roughly 600 HLA-typed donors comprised 250 to 350 gigabases of sequencing data and roughly 86 million unique TCR sequences. To predict cytomegalovirus infection status, the study combined high-throughput TCR immunosequencing, statistical association of individual TCRs with disease status, and machine learning. The number of typed donors differed by locus: 629-630 for A, B, C, DRB1 and DQB1; 500 to 550 for DQA1; 606 for DPA1; and around 450 for DPB1. Donor age, sex, ethnicity and CMV serostatus were compiled alongside the repertoire data. Among the roughly 370 genotyped donors, more than 70% belonged to the genetic ancestry cluster associated with self-reported Caucasian donors. A separate validation cohort of over 95 different subjects was used in addition to the approximately 670-subject first cohort. In the later analysis, no new phenotypic data were used to find candidate immune exposures; instead, reliance was placed on TCR beta sequences and their occurrence across donors. To study patterns of TCR occurrence, a later analysis re-analyzed previously published TCR beta repertoires from 550 to 800 donors and added high-resolution HLA genotyping. The study was designed to test whether signatures of past pathogen exposure could be identified by cataloging public T cell receptors.

Remarks on this clone: Its antigen is still unknown. No much larger clonotype is one base removed from it; base qualities were not supplied.

The method was the immunoSEQ multiplex PCR assay. For the multiplex PCR, a mixture combining 60 forward primers for TCR Vbeta segments and 13 reverse primers for TCR Jbeta segments was used. Amplification of the CDR3 region of rearranged TCR beta genes was performed with a multiplex PCR assay on genomic DNA. The amplified TCR beta libraries were sequenced on the Illumina HiSeq System as 87-base-pair reads. On the study's bioinformatics: In a later analysis, tens of millions of unique TCR beta chains were counted across the approximately 640 repertoires, and some 10 million of these chains were shared by at least two donors. Raw reads were error-corrected and collapsed into unique sequences with a nearest-neighbor algorithm that merged closely related sequences to remove PCR and sequencing errors. To assign V, D and J gene segments, CDR3 sequences were aligned to IMGT reference sequences. For a sequence to be retained, at least a six-nucleotide match to both a V gene segment and a J gene segment was required. Rearrangements were called productive when the CDR3 lacked stop codons and stayed in frame with V and J; all others were non-productive. CDR3 was defined by IMGT convention, running from the second conserved V-encoded cysteine to the conserved J-encoded phenylalanine. Sequences without an unambiguous match to a single V gene segment were excluded from the earlier analysis of 587 of the donors. In an earlier analysis of 587 of the donors, V segments were called functional above 56.7% productive rearrangements and were called segregating when the between-donor standard deviation exceeded 5%. A statistical classification framework was built for diagnosing cytomegalovirus status from the catalog of TCR beta chain sequences. In a later analysis, V and J genes were assigned by comparing TCR nucleotide sequences against IMGT/GENE-DB human TR gene sequences. In a later analysis, CDR3 sequences and most-parsimonious VDJ recombination scenarios were assigned using the TCRdist pipeline. In a later analysis, every TCR beta chain was defined by the combination of its CDR3 amino acid sequence and its V-gene family, and reads without a unique V-gene family were dropped. As a way to deal with suspected cross-contamination and a sequencing artifact, a later analysis dropped hundreds of nucleotide sequences that were highly shared and had low generation probability. A later analysis calculated a clonal expansion index for each public chain from normalized within-repertoire ranks of inferred template counts. In a later analysis, generation probabilities were computed using a VDJ recombination model fitted to out-of-frame rearrangements, and the results were checked against IGoR. In a later analysis, TCR-TCR, TCR-HLA and TCR-CMV co-occurrence was scored with hypergeometric tests, and a repertoire-size bias correction was applied to TCR pairs. In a later analysis, false discovery rates were estimated by permuting HLA or CMV assignments 20 times. In a later analysis, co-occurring TCRs were grouped using DBSCAN, and TCRdist sequence similarity was added for clustering within HLA-allele-positive subsets. Repertoires with fewer than 30,000 or more than 120,000 public chains, plus five repertoires with anomalous nucleotide sharing, were excluded from co-occurrence clustering. In TCRdb, the immuneACCESS table is reduced to in-frame sequences with V and J assigned. These tables do not hold every clone; where another copy was compared, an unresolved V gene accounts for under half, and the others remain unexplained. V and J calls and clone size are as listed in that table; D and trimming were resolved from the DNA. The sample has roughly 81,000 clones on record, around four fifths of them singletons. The ten largest clones capture under 2.5% of the sample.

Inclusive of the bounding cysteine and phenylalanine, the CDR3 is 15 residues long. Only the CDR3 part of the read is kept: 45 bases, read in frame from the first base. For this chain, trimming is 1 base at the V end and 5 bases at the J end, and the number of junction bases without a gene match is 8. Reading the germline V gene (reference sequence) gives CDR1 GTSNPN and CDR2 SVGIG. The cohort was made up of approximately 670 healthy bone marrow donors. Cohort members were all nominally healthy when sampled, although unrecorded immune exposures were likely present. The donor was CMV seronegative and belonged to the group of 350 or so seronegative cohort members. Every donor gave a peripheral blood sample, and the peripheral blood mononuclear cells from that sample were used for TCR beta sequencing. Genomic DNA extraction from the blood cell samples was performed with the Qiagen DNeasy Blood Extraction Kit.

General conclusions and limits of the study: A few of the identified cytomegalovirus-associated TCR beta chains were confirmed in vitro to be specific for cytomegalovirus antigens. Assigning TCR associations to individual alleles was difficult when HLA alleles, especially DR and DQ, strongly co-occurred. A further reported finding was that TCR beta sequences accurately predicted the HLA-A and HLA-B alleles for most subjects in the first cohort. Some IMGT-functional V segments, including TRBV6-2 and TRBV6-3, could not be distinguished by the 87-base-pair reads and were therefore excluded. In a later genetic analysis, fewer N-insertions in productive TCRs were reported among donors in an Asian-associated ancestry cluster than the approximately 670-donor mean. In a later analysis, TCR association rates were found to vary across HLA loci, with the most associated TCRs seen for DRB1 alleles and the fewest for HLA-C alleles. Cytomegalovirus status was reported to be diagnosed by the classifier with high specificity and sensitivity in both the original and validation cohorts. Presence/absence analyses assumed roughly uniform sequencing depth across donors, an assumption that may not hold. A later analysis reported that several top co-occurrence clusters appeared linked to parvovirus B19, influenza, CMV and Epstein-Barr virus. Correlated functional status among segregating V segments might reflect linkage disequilibrium, but an unknown experimental factor could not be ruled out. At a false discovery rate of 0.05, a later analysis linked 16,951 TCR beta sequences to specific HLA alleles. Immune exposure information for the cohort was limited to CMV serostatus. About 15 rarely observed V segments, including chromosome 9 orphons, were excluded from the earlier analysis of just under 600 of the donors because counts were too low. HLA typing was unavailable for some donors at each locus, so association tests used only the typed subset. In a later analysis, HLA-associated TCR beta chains showed more clonal expansion and lower generation probabilities than non-associated chains that were equally common. In an earlier analysis of about 600 of the donors, most TCR beta V segments appeared in productive rearrangements about 87% or about 30% of the time, broadly matching IMGT annotations. The authors suggested that the approach could potentially be extended to other disease states and immunological phenotypes. A group of highly shared sequence variants was considered likely to be a technical artifact of the sequencing pipeline. In a later analysis, most CMV-associated TCR beta chains were found to appear HLA-restricted, with HLA associations seemingly driven largely by CMV exposure. The study listed approximately 150 TCR beta chains as associated with cytomegalovirus. Most TCR sequences were seen in very few donors, while some public TCRs were found in many individuals. This cohort had only TCR beta chains sequenced, and the lack of alpha or paired-chain data limited which features could be detected. In a later genetic analysis, a missense DCLRE1C variant was associated with V-gene and J-gene trimming of TCR beta chains, and the association was replicated in an independent cohort.

The specimen was PBMCs. The origin of this receptor is a boy aged 5-17 years in good health and CMV-seronegative. The V and J genes are TRBV30 and TRBJ2-4, with 7 bases aligning to TRBD1. The CDR3: CAWSAIQGLENIQYF. The nucleotides are TGTGCCTGGAGTGCGATACAGGGGTTGGAAAACATTCAGTACTTC.